The entry below gives a single TCR beta chain sequence along with its context. The antigen is undetermined. These data belong to a study of PD-1 blockade in mismatch repair-deficient tumors. General study points: Tumor-resident clones, often undetectable pretreatment in blood, expanded then contracted after pembrolizumab.

Every patient had mismatch repair deficiency by PCR or immunohistochemistry. Data came from immunoSEQ multiplex PCR; TCRdb stores just in-frame clones and leaves some out. This table has 80,000 to 100,000 clones, roughly 80% appearing once. The CDR3 is 17 amino acids. Trimming shortened V by 1 base and J by 0 bases, and 14 bases separated the two germline ends. Looked up from germline, CDR1 is SGHRS and CDR2 is YFSETQ. The rearrangement joins TRBV5-1 to TRBJ1-3, with D perhaps matching TRBD1 (6 bases). This clonotype was sampled from an adult with mismatch repair-deficient cancer. Specimen: peripheral blood, collected 12 weeks after starting pembrolizumab. The CDR3 coding sequence is TGCGCCAGCAGCTTGCGGCCAGGGGCGAGCTCTGGAAACACCATATATTTT. Translated: CASSLRPGASSGNTIYF.